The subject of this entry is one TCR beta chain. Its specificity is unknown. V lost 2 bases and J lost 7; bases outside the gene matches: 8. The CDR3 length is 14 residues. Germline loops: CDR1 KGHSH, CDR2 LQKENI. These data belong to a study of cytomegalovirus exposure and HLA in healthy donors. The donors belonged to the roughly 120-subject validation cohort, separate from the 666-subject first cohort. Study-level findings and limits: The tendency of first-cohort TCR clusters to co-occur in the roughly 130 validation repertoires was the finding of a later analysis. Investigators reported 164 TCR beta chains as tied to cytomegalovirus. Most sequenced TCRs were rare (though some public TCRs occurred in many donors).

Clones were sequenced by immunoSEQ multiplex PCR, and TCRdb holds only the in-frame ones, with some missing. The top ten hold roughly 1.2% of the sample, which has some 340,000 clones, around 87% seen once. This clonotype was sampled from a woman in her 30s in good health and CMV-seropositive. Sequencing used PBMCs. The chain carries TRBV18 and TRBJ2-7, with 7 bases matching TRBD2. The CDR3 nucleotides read TGTGCCAGCTCACCAACGGGACTACCGAGGGAGCAGTACTTC. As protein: CASSPTGLPREQYF. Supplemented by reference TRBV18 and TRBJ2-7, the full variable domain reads NAGVMQNPRHLVRRRGQEARLRCSPMKGHSHVYWYRQLPEEGLKFMVYLQKENIIDESGMPKERFSAEFPKEGPSILRIQQVVRGDSAAYFCASSPTGLPREQYFGPGTRLTVT.